A selection of T cell receptor beta chains follows, all from one sample in a study of cytomegalovirus exposure and HLA in healthy donors. Clones were read by immunoSEQ multiplex PCR, and TCRdb kept only the in-frame ones, dropping some. The sample records 150,000 to 180,000 clones, 74% being singletons. What was sequenced was PBMCs. The receptor source for this set is a man aged 25 to 40 in good health and CMV-seronegative. Both conserved end residues are part of each CDR3. The D gene is left open where the match is weak. Some rows mark clone size as missing; the rest say once, few, many or name a class of expanded clone.

CDR3: CASISSGGRYNEQFF
DNA: TGTGCCAGCATCTCTAGCGGGGGCCGTTACAATGAGCAGTTCTTC
D: TRBD2
size: NA
V: TRBV27
J: TRBJ2-1

CDR3: CAREDPGGKNIQYF
DNA: TGTGCCAGAGAAGACCCCGGGGGCAAAAACATTCAGTACTTC
D: NA
size: NA
V: TRBV27
J: TRBJ2-4

CDR3: CASSVATDTQYF
DNA: TGTGCCAGCAGCGTGGCCACAGATACGCAGTATTTT
D: NA
size: NA
V: TRBV9
J: TRBJ2-3

CDR3: CASSETAGGGADTQYF
DNA: TGTGCCAGCAGTGAAACAGCGGGGGGCGGGGCAGATACGCAGTATTTT
D: TRBD2
size: NA
V: TRBV2
J: TRBJ2-3

CDR3: CASSPTSFPDTQYF
DNA: TGTGCCAGCAGCCCGACTAGTTTCCCAGATACGCAGTATTTT
D: NA
size: NA
V: TRBV7-3
J: TRBJ2-3

CDR3: CASSYGAEQYF
DNA: TGTGCCAGCAGTTACGGGGCCGAGCAGTACTTC
D: NA
size: NA
V: TRBV6-5
J: TRBJ2-7

CDR3: CASSYDNPGQGVEQYF
DNA: TGTGCCAGCAGTTACGACAATCCGGGACAGGGTGTCGAGCAGTACTTC
D: TRBD1
size: NA
V: TRBV6-5
J: TRBJ2-7

CDR3: CASSPDREAYGYTF
DNA: TGTGCCAGCAGCCCTGACAGGGAAGCCTATGGCTACACCTTC
D: TRBD1
size: NA
V: TRBV28
J: TRBJ1-2

CDR3: CASSIAEGDEQFF
DNA: TGTGCCAGTAGTATTGCAGAGGGGGATGAGCAGTTCTTC
D: NA
size: NA
V: TRBV19
J: TRBJ2-1

CDR3: CASSRADTGLAGDTDTQYF
DNA: TGTGCCAGCAGTCGGGCGGATACGGGACTAGCGGGGGACACAGATACGCAGTATTTT
D: TRBD2
size: few
V: TRBV7-9
J: TRBJ2-3

CDR3: CASSNRDRVYNEQFF
DNA: TGCGCCAGCAGCAACCGGGACAGGGTCTACAATGAGCAGTTCTTC
D: TRBD1
size: NA
V: TRBV5-1
J: TRBJ2-1

CDR3: CASSLGGDSSYEQYF
DNA: TGCGCCAGCAGCTTGGGAGGGGACTCCTCCTACGAGCAGTACTTC
D: NA
size: NA
V: TRBV5-1
J: TRBJ2-7

CDR3: CATSRFDRDNYGYTF
DNA: TGTGCCACCAGCAGGTTCGACAGGGACAACTATGGCTACACCTTC
D: TRBD1
size: NA
V: TRBV15
J: TRBJ1-2

CDR3: CASSEVGLTPRPYEQYF
DNA: TGCGCCAGCAGTGAGGTGGGACTCACTCCAAGGCCCTACGAGCAGTACTTC
D: NA
size: NA
V: TRBV10-1
J: TRBJ2-7

CDR3: CASSPDRGYEQYF
DNA: TGTGCCAGCAGCCCGGACAGGGGCTACGAGCAGTACTTC
D: TRBD1
size: NA
V: TRBV2
J: TRBJ2-7

CDR3: CASSRTGDPYGYTF
DNA: TGTGCCAGCTCAAGAACAGGGGATCCCTATGGCTACACCTTC
D: TRBD1
size: once
V: TRBV18
J: TRBJ1-2

CDR3: CASSQRRVQTGELFF
DNA: TGTGCCAGCAGCCAAAGACGGGTCCAAACCGGGGAGCTGTTTTTT
D: NA
size: NA
V: TRBV7-8
J: TRBJ2-2

CDR3: CATSRDRGGSPLNF
DNA: TGTGCCACCAGCAGAGATCGAGGGGGATCACCCCTCAACTTT
D: NA
size: NA
V: TRBV15
J: TRBJ1-6

CDR3: CASSLGTAKSYGYTF
DNA: TGCGCCAGCAGCTTGGGGACAGCCAAATCCTATGGCTACACCTTC
D: NA
size: NA
V: TRBV5-1
J: TRBJ1-2

CDR3: CASSLSSGGSYEQYF
DNA: TGTGCCAGCAGTTTATCTAGCGGGGGCAGCTACGAGCAGTACTTC
D: TRBD2
size: once
V: TRBV28
J: TRBJ2-7

CDR3: CASSPRVTGDEQYF
DNA: TGTGCCAGCAGCCCCCGAGTGACAGGGGACGAGCAGTACTTC
D: TRBD1
size: NA
V: TRBV11-2
J: TRBJ2-7

CDR3: CASSPLLAGERDEQFF
DNA: TGTGCCAGCAGCCCGTTACTAGCGGGGGAGCGAGATGAGCAGTTCTTC
D: TRBD2
size: NA
V: TRBV7-6
J: TRBJ2-1

CDR3: CASSLSDTGELFF
DNA: TGTGCCAGCAGTTTATCGGACACCGGGGAGCTGTTTTTT
D: NA
size: NA
V: TRBV28
J: TRBJ2-2

CDR3: CASSNPPGASGENEQFF
DNA: TGTGCCAGTAGTAACCCCCCCGGGGCTAGCGGGGAGAATGAGCAGTTCTTC
D: TRBD2
size: NA
V: TRBV19
J: TRBJ2-1

CDR3: CASSPRGGSSYNEQFF
DNA: TGTGCCAGCAGCCCGCGGGGCGGGAGCTCCTACAATGAGCAGTTCTTC
D: TRBD2
size: NA
V: TRBV7-9
J: TRBJ2-1

CDR3: CASSYLTGGGRFF
DNA: TGTGCCAGCAGTTACTTAACGGGGGGCGGACGGTTCTTC
D: NA
size: once
V: TRBV6-6
J: TRBJ2-1

CDR3: CASSDFGGRNEQYF
DNA: TGTGCCAGCAGCGACTTCGGGGGTAGGAACGAGCAGTACTTC
D: NA
size: NA
V: TRBV7-2
J: TRBJ2-7

CDR3: CASSDTSGGAVTGELFF
DNA: TGTGCCAGCAGCGACACTAGCGGGGGGGCGGTCACCGGGGAGCTGTTTTTT
D: TRBD2
size: NA
V: TRBV7-2
J: TRBJ2-2

CDR3: CASSTVAGGPQETQYF
DNA: TGTGCCAGCAGCACCGTAGCGGGGGGACCCCAAGAGACCCAGTACTTC
D: TRBD2
size: NA
V: TRBV7-3
J: TRBJ2-5

CDR3: CASSRQGIDSPLHF
DNA: TGTGCCAGCAGCAGACAGGGAATCGATTCACCCCTCCACTTT
D: TRBD1
size: NA
V: TRBV7-3
J: TRBJ1-6

CDR3: CASSFGGWDGSNQPQHF
DNA: TGTGCCAGCAGCTTCGGGGGATGGGATGGTAGCAATCAGCCCCAGCATTTT
D: NA
size: NA
V: TRBV5-6
J: TRBJ1-5

CDR3: CASGRQGIPEAFF
DNA: TGTGCTAGTGGTCGTCAGGGAATCCCTGAAGCTTTCTTT
D: NA
size: NA
V: TRBV12-5
J: TRBJ1-1

CDR3: CVHCSRASGETHEQYF
DNA: TGTGTCCACTGCAGCCGGGCTAGCGGGGAAACCCACGAGCAGTACTTC
D: NA
size: NA
V: TRBV7-5
J: TRBJ2-7

CDR3: CASRELAVITDTQYF
DNA: TGCGCCAGCAGAGAACTAGCGGTGATCACAGATACGCAGTATTTT
D: TRBD2
size: NA
V: TRBV5-1
J: TRBJ2-3

CDR3: CASSPQGQPQHF
DNA: TGTGCCAGCAGTCCACAGGGGCAGCCCCAGCATTTT
D: TRBD1
size: NA
V: TRBV6-6
J: TRBJ1-5

CDR3: CASSSPGEQFF
DNA: TGTGCCAGCAGCTCGCCGGGTGAGCAGTTCTTC
D: NA
size: NA
V: TRBV9
J: TRBJ2-1

CDR3: CASNPSGGCGEQYF
DNA: TGCGCCAGCAATCCCTCGGGGGGGTGCGGCGAGCAGTACTTC
D: TRBD2
size: NA
V: TRBV23-1
J: TRBJ2-7

CDR3: CASSPQGTPHNNSPLHF
DNA: TGTGCCAGCTCACCCCAGGGGACGCCGCATAATAATTCACCCCTCCACTTT
D: NA
size: NA
V: TRBV18
J: TRBJ1-6

CDR3: CASSGSGLGFHEQYF
DNA: TGTGCCAGCAGTGGCTCGGGACTAGGGTTCCACGAGCAGTACTTC
D: TRBD2
size: NA
V: TRBV6-5
J: TRBJ2-7

CDR3: CSVERQAGETQYF
DNA: TGCAGCGTTGAAAGACAGGCCGGAGAGACCCAGTACTTC
D: NA
size: NA
V: TRBV29-1
J: TRBJ2-5

CDR3: CASSLDSQVAQYF
DNA: TGTGCCAGCAGTTTGGACAGCCAAGTGGCCCAGTACTTC
D: NA
size: NA
V: TRBV27
J: TRBJ2-5

CDR3: CASSGDRGPQPQHF
DNA: TGTGCCAGTAGTGGGGACAGGGGGCCCCAGCCCCAGCATTTT
D: TRBD1
size: NA
V: TRBV19
J: TRBJ1-5

CDR3: CASSQEVGGALETQYF
DNA: TGCGCCAGCAGCCAAGAAGTCGGGGGGGCCCTGGAGACCCAGTACTTC
D: TRBD2
size: NA
V: TRBV4-1
J: TRBJ2-5

CDR3: CASSVGVGNQPQHF
DNA: TGTGCCAGCAGCGTCGGGGTTGGCAATCAGCCCCAGCATTTT
D: NA
size: NA
V: TRBV2
J: TRBJ1-5

CDR3: CSVTVPPYEQYF
DNA: TGCAGCGTTACAGTCCCCCCCTACGAGCAGTACTTC
D: NA
size: NA
V: TRBV29-1
J: TRBJ2-7

CDR3: CASSGTGDINQPQHF
DNA: TGTGCCAGCAGCGGTACAGGGGATATCAATCAGCCCCAGCATTTT
D: TRBD1
size: NA
V: TRBV5-5
J: TRBJ1-5

CDR3: CASSETYTFNSPLHF
DNA: TGTGCCAGCAGTGAAACGTACACATTTAATTCACCCCTCCACTTT
D: NA
size: NA
V: TRBV6-1
J: TRBJ1-6

CDR3: CASGLRQGKYNQPQHF
DNA: TGTGCCAGCGGTTTAAGACAGGGAAAATACAATCAGCCCCAGCATTTT
D: TRBD1
size: NA
V: TRBV6-5
J: TRBJ1-5

CDR3: CASRSSGSTGETQYF
DNA: TGTGCCAGCAGATCTAGCGGGTCAACTGGGGAGACCCAGTACTTC
D: TRBD2
size: few
V: TRBV6-5
J: TRBJ2-5

CDR3: CASSIALAGSDEQYF
DNA: TGTGCCAGTAGTATAGCACTAGCGGGGTCGGACGAGCAGTACTTC
D: TRBD2
size: few
V: TRBV19
J: TRBJ2-7

CDR3: CASSPYSGGGGYTF
DNA: TGCGCCAGCAGCCCCTACAGTGGGGGCGGGGGCTACACCTTC
D: NA
size: NA
V: TRBV4-1
J: TRBJ1-2

CDR3: CASSQDRAGWAEAFF
DNA: TGCGCCAGCAGCCAAGATCGGGCAGGGTGGGCTGAAGCTTTCTTT
D: NA
size: NA
V: TRBV4-3
J: TRBJ1-1

CDR3: CASRQGGTEAFF
DNA: TGTGCCAGCAGACAGGGGGGCACTGAAGCTTTCTTT
D: TRBD1
size: NA
V: TRBV11-2
J: TRBJ1-1

CDR3: CASSVGGGFDTQYF
DNA: TGTGCCAGCAGCGTAGGCGGGGGGTTTGATACGCAGTATTTT
D: TRBD2
size: NA
V: TRBV9
J: TRBJ2-3

CDR3: CASSFGGATYEQYF
DNA: TGTGCCAGCAGTTTTGGGGGGGCTACCTACGAGCAGTACTTC
D: NA
size: once
V: TRBV6-5
J: TRBJ2-7

CDR3: CASSLTGNINQPQHF
DNA: TGTGCCAGCAGTTTAACAGGGAATATCAATCAGCCCCAGCATTTT
D: NA
size: NA
V: TRBV28
J: TRBJ1-5

CDR3: CASSSPDRGSYNEQFF
DNA: TGCGCCAGCAGCTCACCCGACAGGGGATCCTACAATGAGCAGTTCTTC
D: TRBD1
size: NA
V: TRBV5-1
J: TRBJ2-1

CDR3: CASSATSGGVGNEQFF
DNA: TGTGCCAGCAGCGCGACTAGCGGGGGTGTGGGAAATGAGCAGTTCTTC
D: TRBD2
size: NA
V: TRBV9
J: TRBJ2-1

CDR3: CASSLGWDRGQETQYF
DNA: TGTGCCAGCAGCTTGGGATGGGACAGGGGGCAAGAGACCCAGTACTTC
D: TRBD1
size: NA
V: TRBV5-4
J: TRBJ2-5

CDR3: CAWSPVASWYTGELFF
DNA: TGTGCCTGGAGTCCAGTCGCATCTTGGTACACCGGGGAGCTGTTTTTT
D: NA
size: NA
V: TRBV30
J: TRBJ2-2